A selection of T cell receptor beta chains follows, all from one sample in a study of CD8 T cells in ankylosing spondylitis. TCRdb used MiXCR to reprocess the 5' RACE reads, holding one entry per CDR3 protein. The sample shows some 87,000 distinct CDR3 sequences, 27% of them seen only once. Input material: blood, either unsorted or a sorted T cell fraction (not recorded which). The receptors here all came from a male donor with ankylosing spondylitis or in good health (not recorded which). Each CDR3 is given with its conserved first and last residue. A D gene is named only where the DNA matches it firmly. The size of a clone is reported for some rows only, either as once, few or many, or as a class for expanded clones.

J gene	V gene	clone size	D gene	CDR3 DNA	CDR3 protein
TRBJ2-7	TRBV20-1	-	-	TGCAGTGCTAGCTGGGTAGCGGAGGGGAAAGCCTACGAGCAGTACTTC	CSASWVAEGKAYEQYF
TRBJ2-7	TRBV10-3	few	TRBD2	TGTGCCATCAGTGAATGGGCTAGCGGAAGCTCCTACGAGCAGTACTTC	CAISEWASGSSYEQYF
TRBJ2-2	TRBV7-2	few	-	TGTGCCAGCAGCTGGACCGGGGAGCTGTTTTTT	CASSWTGELFF
TRBJ2-3	TRBV20-1	-	TRBD2	TGCAGCTCCGCCCAGCGGGGAAGCACAGATACGCAGTATTTT	CSSAQRGSTDTQYF
TRBJ1-2	TRBV3-1	once	-	TGTGCCAGCAGCCCTGGGGCCGCGGCCGGCTACACCTTC	CASSPGAAAGYTF
TRBJ2-2	TRBV7-3	-	-	TGTGCCAGCAGCTTACGGCGGGCCTCGAACACCGGGGAGCTGTTTTTT	CASSLRRASNTGELFF
TRBJ2-5	TRBV18	few	-	TGTGCCAGCTCACCCGGAGGCCGGGAGACCCAGTACTTC	CASSPGGRETQYF
TRBJ1-1	TRBV5-1	-	-	TGCGCCAGCAGCTCGGCCCCCGAGGGGTATGAGCCTGAAGCTTTCTTT	CASSSAPEGYEPEAFF
TRBJ2-5	TRBV20-1	once	TRBD1	TGCAGTGCTAGAAGGGACAGGACACAAGAGACCCAGTACTTC	CSARRDRTQETQYF
TRBJ1-2	TRBV27	-	TRBD1	TGTGCCAGCGGTAGATTGGGGGACAGGGGGCGTGGAGGCTACACCTTC	CASGRLGDRGRGGYTF
TRBJ2-2	TRBV7-3	-	-	TGTGCCAGCAGCCCTAACCACGTCCCGCCCGGGGAGCTGTTTTTT	CASSPNHVPPGELFF
TRBJ2-1	TRBV7-2	-	-	TGTGCCAGCAGCTCCGGGGCCTCCAATGAGCAGTTCTTC	CASSSGASNEQFF
TRBJ2-5	TRBV20-1	many	TRBD1	TGCAGTGCCCCTAGACAGGGGGCGTCCCAAGAGACCCAGTACTTC	CSAPRQGASQETQYF
TRBJ2-1	TRBV12-3/TRBV12-4	few	-	TGTGCCAGCAGTTTCGAAGGGTTCTTCAACAATGAGCAGTTCTTC	CASSFEGFFNNEQFF